These T cell receptor beta chains were read from a single sample in a study of shared T cell receptors in the human thymus. Sequencing used immunoSEQ multiplex PCR; TCRdb keeps in-frame clones, though not all of them. The sample gives 500,000 to 550,000 clones, 78% of which show up once; around 0.012% is in the top ten. The sample also formed part of further work on human thymus T cells.

The material sequenced was thymocytes. The receptors derive from a boy in the first two years of life with a congenital heart defect. The CDR3 runs from the conserved cysteine through the conserved F or W. Each record gives: V gene, J gene, clone size, CDR3 protein. Where a row states a size, it is once, few, many or the class of an expanded clone; other rows omit it.

v_gene: TRBV19; j_gene: TRBJ2-3; abundance: .; CDR3aa: CASRGAGVDSTDTQYF
v_gene: TRBV5-4; j_gene: TRBJ1-4; abundance: .; CDR3aa: CASSLIGDGNEKLFF
v_gene: TRBV6-6; j_gene: TRBJ1-4; abundance: .; CDR3aa: CASEGGLLNEKLFF
v_gene: TRBV5-1; j_gene: TRBJ2-7; abundance: .; CDR3aa: CASSFGDSGGSYEQYF
v_gene: TRBV7-2; j_gene: TRBJ2-1; abundance: .; CDR3aa: CASSFPRPGLLVNNEQFF
v_gene: TRBV27; j_gene: TRBJ2-7; abundance: .; CDR3aa: CASSPRVPTTRVYEQYF
v_gene: TRBV15; j_gene: TRBJ2-1; abundance: .; CDR3aa: CATSGTPSGSINEQFF
v_gene: TRBV5-6; j_gene: TRBJ1-3; abundance: .; CDR3aa: CASSLGGQFSGNTIYF
v_gene: TRBV6-1; j_gene: TRBJ1-3; abundance: .; CDR3aa: CASSVSGNTIYF
v_gene: TRBV9; j_gene: TRBJ2-7; abundance: .; CDR3aa: CASTCREREEAHKQYF
v_gene: TRBV29-1; j_gene: TRBJ2-7; abundance: .; CDR3aa: CSVVSGSSYEQYF
v_gene: TRBV7-2; j_gene: TRBJ2-4; abundance: .; CDR3aa: CASSWAPTNIQYF
v_gene: TRBV2; j_gene: TRBJ2-3; abundance: .; CDR3aa: CATASDSGRTQYF
v_gene: TRBV29-1; j_gene: TRBJ2-5; abundance: few; CDR3aa: CSVEEETGQVGETQYF
v_gene: TRBV14; j_gene: TRBJ2-3; abundance: .; CDR3aa: CASSLALGTDTQYF
v_gene: TRBV20-1; j_gene: TRBJ2-2; abundance: .; CDR3aa: CSASNSGELFF
v_gene: TRBV9; j_gene: TRBJ1-1; abundance: .; CDR3aa: CASSVGRRNTEAFF
v_gene: TRBV4-2; j_gene: TRBJ2-1; abundance: .; CDR3aa: CASSQTGTGLYNEQFF
v_gene: TRBV2; j_gene: TRBJ2-1; abundance: .; CDR3aa: CASRPLGGRSQHEQFF
v_gene: TRBV5-1; j_gene: TRBJ2-3; abundance: .; CDR3aa: CASSLVERAPTDTQYF
v_gene: TRBV4-2; j_gene: TRBJ2-7; abundance: once; CDR3aa: CASSHRGTSGSYEQYF
v_gene: TRBV9; j_gene: TRBJ1-1; abundance: .; CDR3aa: CASSVAPGTGQTTEAFF
v_gene: TRBV10-2; j_gene: TRBJ2-7; abundance: .; CDR3aa: CASSDPTITGNEAYEQYF
v_gene: TRBV2; j_gene: TRBJ2-7; abundance: .; CDR3aa: CAVPPGGSYEQYF
v_gene: TRBV7-2; j_gene: TRBJ2-5; abundance: .; CDR3aa: CASSLVLRGETQYF
v_gene: TRBV7-6; j_gene: TRBJ2-7; abundance: .; CDR3aa: CASSLLAPPAGTTYEQYF
v_gene: TRBV7-2; j_gene: TRBJ2-2; abundance: .; CDR3aa: CASSLMGQSNTGELFF
v_gene: TRBV29-1; j_gene: TRBJ2-7; abundance: once; CDR3aa: CSAPLAGGRRSHFSYEQYF
v_gene: TRBV2; j_gene: TRBJ1-4; abundance: .; CDR3aa: CASRAGTGRLGEKLFF
v_gene: TRBV2; j_gene: TRBJ2-7; abundance: once; CDR3aa: CASSYGQGVSYEQYF
v_gene: TRBV2; j_gene: TRBJ2-5; abundance: .; CDR3aa: CASSGTGTGWETQYF
v_gene: TRBV6-6; j_gene: TRBJ1-2; abundance: .; CDR3aa: CASSASDYGYTF
v_gene: TRBV5-1; j_gene: TRBJ2-7; abundance: .; CDR3aa: CASSATGTGNRMEGLAEVYEQYF
v_gene: TRBV28; j_gene: TRBJ2-7; abundance: few; CDR3aa: CASSSKREGLYF
v_gene: TRBV5-1; j_gene: TRBJ2-1; abundance: .; CDR3aa: CASSLMCLAGIHNEQFF
v_gene: TRBV19; j_gene: TRBJ1-5; abundance: .; CDR3aa: CASTRGGQPQHF
v_gene: TRBV12-5; j_gene: TRBJ2-3; abundance: .; CDR3aa: CASGLAERTGDTQYF
v_gene: TRBV2; j_gene: TRBJ1-5; abundance: .; CDR3aa: CASSPRGEGQPQHF
v_gene: TRBV4-3; j_gene: TRBJ1-3; abundance: .; CDR3aa: CASSQSRTGTGLQNTIYF
v_gene: TRBV2; j_gene: TRBJ2-1; abundance: .; CDR3aa: CASSAPRERSSYNEQFF
v_gene: TRBV7-9; j_gene: TRBJ1-1; abundance: .; CDR3aa: CASSTGQGAIEAFF
v_gene: TRBV12-5; j_gene: TRBJ2-1; abundance: .; CDR3aa: CASGAGLAGPNEQFF
v_gene: TRBV6-4; j_gene: TRBJ2-5; abundance: .; CDR3aa: CASSERPSGKGTQYF
v_gene: TRBV18; j_gene: TRBJ1-2; abundance: .; CDR3aa: CASSPISNYGYTF
v_gene: TRBV28; j_gene: TRBJ2-7; abundance: .; CDR3aa: CASSFETGDYVQYF
v_gene: TRBV5-1; j_gene: TRBJ2-7; abundance: .; CDR3aa: CASRPTTGGRIGLAGGHRSYEQYF
v_gene: TRBV7-9; j_gene: TRBJ2-3; abundance: .; CDR3aa: CASSLVPSGRGDTQYF
v_gene: TRBV11-3; j_gene: TRBJ2-2; abundance: .; CDR3aa: CASSLDRTGSGELFF
v_gene: TRBV7-2; j_gene: TRBJ2-2; abundance: .; CDR3aa: CASSLCLRDRPPGELFF